This record concerns one T cell receptor beta chain sequence. As yet, its antigen is unknown. CDR1 is SGHAT, CDR2 FQNNGV, per germline. The CDR3 loop spans 16 amino acids. V shed 0 bases and J 3 bases; nucleotides not matched to a gene: 4. This sample is part of a study of breast tumors, draining lymph nodes, adjacent tissues. Whole-study findings and limits: The lymph node origin of tumor T cells was framed as consistent with a hypothesis, not demonstrated. Data fit most tumor T cells coming from lymph node, expanding in tumor.

Samples came from axillary lymph nodes draining the breast cancer. Each CDR3 protein is one row after TCRdb ran MiXCR on the multiplex PCR reads. The table has around 150,000 distinct CDR3 sequences, around 22% seen once. This TCR derives from a female donor with breast cancer. Some clones in this sample may be carry-over from other donors' samples. The sample consisted of axillary lymph node tissue. The rearrangement uses TRBV11-2 and TRBJ2-1; 8 bases map to TRBD2. CDR3 sequence: CASSLDPSGHYNEQFF. The DNA for the CDR3 is TGTGCCAGCAGCTTAGACCCTAGCGGGCACTACAATGAGCAGTTCTTC.